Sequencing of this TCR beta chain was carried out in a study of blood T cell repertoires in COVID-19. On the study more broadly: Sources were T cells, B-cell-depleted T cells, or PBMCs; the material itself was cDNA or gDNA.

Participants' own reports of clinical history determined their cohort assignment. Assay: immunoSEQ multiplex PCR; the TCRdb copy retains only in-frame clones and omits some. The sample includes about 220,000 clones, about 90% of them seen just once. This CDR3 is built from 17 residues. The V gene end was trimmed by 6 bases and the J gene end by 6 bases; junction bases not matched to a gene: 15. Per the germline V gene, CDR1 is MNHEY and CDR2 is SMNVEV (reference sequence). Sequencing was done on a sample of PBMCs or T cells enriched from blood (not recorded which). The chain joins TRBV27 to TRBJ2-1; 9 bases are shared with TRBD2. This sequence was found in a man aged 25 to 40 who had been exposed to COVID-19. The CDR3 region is CASRGLAIGRTSNEQFF. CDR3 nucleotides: TGTGCCAGCAGAGGACTAGCGATCGGTCGCACCAGCAATGAGCAGTTCTTC.